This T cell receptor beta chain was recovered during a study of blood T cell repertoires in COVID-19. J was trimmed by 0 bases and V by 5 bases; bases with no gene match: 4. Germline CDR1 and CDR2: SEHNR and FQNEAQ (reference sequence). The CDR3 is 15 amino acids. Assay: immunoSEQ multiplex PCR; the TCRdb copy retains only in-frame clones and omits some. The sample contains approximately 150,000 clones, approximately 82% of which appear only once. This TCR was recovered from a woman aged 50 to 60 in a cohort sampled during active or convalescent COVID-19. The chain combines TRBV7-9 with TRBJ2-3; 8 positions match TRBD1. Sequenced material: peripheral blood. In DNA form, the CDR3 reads TGTGCCAGCAGCAAGGACAGGGCTAGCACAGATACGCAGTATTTT. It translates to CASSKDRASTDTQYF.